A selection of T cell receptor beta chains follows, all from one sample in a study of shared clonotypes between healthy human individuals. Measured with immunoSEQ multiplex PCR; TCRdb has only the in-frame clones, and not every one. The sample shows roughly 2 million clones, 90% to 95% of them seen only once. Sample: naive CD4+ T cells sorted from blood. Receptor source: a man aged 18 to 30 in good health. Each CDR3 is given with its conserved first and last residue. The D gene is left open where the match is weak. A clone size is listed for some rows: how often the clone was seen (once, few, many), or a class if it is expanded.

CDR3aa: CASSTLQGRELFF
CDR3nt: TGCGCCAGCAGCACCCTACAGGGAAGGGAGCTGTTTTTT
v_gene: TRBV5-1
abundance: .
d_gene: .
j_gene: TRBJ2-2

CDR3aa: CASSPTGNYEQYF
CDR3nt: TGCGCCAGCAGCCCGACAGGAAATTACGAGCAGTACTTC
v_gene: TRBV5-1
abundance: .
d_gene: .
j_gene: TRBJ2-7

CDR3aa: CASSFLNSYGYTF
CDR3nt: TGTGCCAGCAGTTTTTTGAATTCGTATGGCTACACCTTC
v_gene: TRBV28
abundance: .
d_gene: .
j_gene: TRBJ1-2

CDR3aa: CASSWGSSYNEQFF
CDR3nt: TGTGCCAGCAGTTGGGGAAGCTCCTACAATGAGCAGTTCTTC
v_gene: TRBV25-1
abundance: .
d_gene: .
j_gene: TRBJ2-1

CDR3aa: CASSVVPVRGHSTDTQYF
CDR3nt: TGTGCCAGCAGCGTAGTCCCAGTGCGCGGACATAGCACAGATACGCAGTATTTT
v_gene: TRBV9
abundance: .
d_gene: .
j_gene: TRBJ2-3

CDR3aa: CASSYYGTKSYEQYF
CDR3nt: TGTGCCAGCAGTTACTACGGGACGAAGTCCTACGAGCAGTACTTC
v_gene: TRBV6-5
abundance: .
d_gene: .
j_gene: TRBJ2-7

CDR3aa: CASSLDTLAYEQYF
CDR3nt: TGTGCCAGCAGCCTTGACACCTTGGCCTACGAGCAGTACTTC
v_gene: TRBV7-9
abundance: .
d_gene: .
j_gene: TRBJ2-7

CDR3aa: CASSLGTGGGNYGYTF
CDR3nt: TGCGCCAGCAGCCTCGGGACAGGGGGTGGAAACTATGGCTACACCTTC
v_gene: TRBV4-3
abundance: .
d_gene: TRBD1
j_gene: TRBJ1-2

CDR3aa: CASSLAVGGTDTQYF
CDR3nt: TGCGCCAGCAGCTTGGCGGTCGGAGGCACAGATACGCAGTATTTT
v_gene: TRBV5-1
abundance: .
d_gene: .
j_gene: TRBJ2-3

CDR3aa: CASSSWDLTGELFF
CDR3nt: TGCGCCAGCAGCTCCTGGGACTTAACCGGGGAGCTGTTTTTT
v_gene: TRBV5-1
abundance: .
d_gene: .
j_gene: TRBJ2-2

CDR3aa: CASSPQGHNTEAFF
CDR3nt: TGTGCCAGCAGTCCTCAAGGACATAACACTGAAGCTTTCTTT
v_gene: TRBV2
abundance: .
d_gene: .
j_gene: TRBJ1-1

CDR3aa: CASSYGGGVMNTEAFF
CDR3nt: TGTGCCAGCAGTTACGGCGGGGGAGTGATGAACACTGAAGCTTTCTTT
v_gene: TRBV6-5
abundance: .
d_gene: .
j_gene: TRBJ1-1

CDR3aa: CASSKGQGGTDTQYF
CDR3nt: TGTGCCAGCAGTAAAGGACAGGGGGGCACAGATACGCAGTATTTT
v_gene: TRBV2
abundance: .
d_gene: TRBD1
j_gene: TRBJ2-3

CDR3aa: CASSQDERGGLAQYF
CDR3nt: TGTGCCAGCAGCCAAGATGAACGGGGGGGCCTTGCGCAGTATTTT
v_gene: TRBV4-2
abundance: .
d_gene: TRBD2
j_gene: TRBJ2-3

CDR3aa: CASSPRQGANSPLHF
CDR3nt: TGTGCCAGCTCACCACGACAGGGGGCTAATTCACCCCTCCACTTT
v_gene: TRBV18
abundance: .
d_gene: TRBD1
j_gene: TRBJ1-6

CDR3aa: CAGKRLMNTEAFF
CDR3nt: TGTGCCGGGAAACGACTGATGAACACTGAAGCTTTCTTT
v_gene: TRBV30
abundance: .
d_gene: .
j_gene: TRBJ1-1

CDR3aa: CASSYRQGTGYTF
CDR3nt: TGTGCCAGCAGTTACCGACAGGGGACTGGCTACACCTTC
v_gene: TRBV6-5
abundance: .
d_gene: TRBD1
j_gene: TRBJ1-2

CDR3aa: CASSFEWRNTEAFF
CDR3nt: TGTGCCAGCAGCTTTGAGTGGAGGAACACTGAAGCTTTCTTT
v_gene: TRBV7-9
abundance: .
d_gene: .
j_gene: TRBJ1-1

CDR3aa: CASSPPQGLSTGELFF
CDR3nt: TGTGCCAGCTCACCACCGCAGGGGTTGTCCACCGGGGAGCTGTTTTTT
v_gene: TRBV18
abundance: once
d_gene: .
j_gene: TRBJ2-2

CDR3aa: CATSRPAGGRETQYF
CDR3nt: TGTGCCACTTCAAGGCCAGCGGGAGGCAGGGAGACCCAGTACTTC
v_gene: TRBV6-6
abundance: .
d_gene: TRBD2
j_gene: TRBJ2-5

CDR3aa: CASSLDKRGLATDTQYF
CDR3nt: TGTGCCAGCAGCTTAGACAAGCGGGGGCTAGCGACAGATACGCAGTATTTT
v_gene: TRBV7-2
abundance: .
d_gene: TRBD2
j_gene: TRBJ2-3

CDR3aa: CASRDTQNTEAFF
CDR3nt: TGCGCCAGCAGGGACACTCAGAACACTGAAGCTTTCTTT
v_gene: TRBV5-1
abundance: .
d_gene: .
j_gene: TRBJ1-1

CDR3aa: CASSGRPSGTDTQYF
CDR3nt: TGTGCCAGCAGCGGACGCCCCAGCGGGACAGATACGCAGTATTTT
v_gene: TRBV9
abundance: .
d_gene: .
j_gene: TRBJ2-3

CDR3aa: CASIKAGGPFYEQYF
CDR3nt: TGTGCCAGCATCAAAGCGGGAGGGCCTTTCTACGAGCAGTACTTC
v_gene: TRBV6-1
abundance: .
d_gene: TRBD2
j_gene: TRBJ2-7

CDR3aa: CAISEPPLSGQDYEQYF
CDR3nt: TGTGCCATCAGTGAGCCGCCCTTGTCGGGACAGGACTACGAGCAGTACTTC
v_gene: TRBV10-3
abundance: .
d_gene: TRBD1
j_gene: TRBJ2-7

CDR3aa: CASSSDLYEQYF
CDR3nt: TGTGCCAGCTCTTCCGACCTCTACGAGCAGTACTTC
v_gene: TRBV18
abundance: .
d_gene: .
j_gene: TRBJ2-7

CDR3aa: CASSSGPDSSYNSPLHF
CDR3nt: TGTGCCAGCAGTTCGGGGCCTGATAGCTCCTATAATTCACCCCTCCACTTT
v_gene: TRBV28
abundance: .
d_gene: .
j_gene: TRBJ1-6

CDR3aa: CASRPGQRSSYEQYF
CDR3nt: TGTGCCAGCAGACCCGGACAGAGAAGCTCCTACGAGCAGTACTTC
v_gene: TRBV6-5
abundance: .
d_gene: .
j_gene: TRBJ2-7

CDR3aa: CASSLSGTHYNEQFF
CDR3nt: TGTGCCAGCAGTTTAAGCGGGACCCACTACAATGAGCAGTTCTTC
v_gene: TRBV28
abundance: .
d_gene: TRBD2
j_gene: TRBJ2-1

CDR3aa: CASSLRGSSYNEQFF
CDR3nt: TGTGCCAGCAGCTTACGGGGGAGCTCCTACAATGAGCAGTTCTTC
v_gene: TRBV13
abundance: .
d_gene: .
j_gene: TRBJ2-1

CDR3aa: CATKSGDFSDGYTF
CDR3nt: TGTGCCACCAAGTCCGGGGACTTTTCGGATGGCTACACCTTC
v_gene: TRBV21-1
abundance: .
d_gene: .
j_gene: TRBJ1-2

CDR3aa: CSVEVAGGPNEQFF
CDR3nt: TGCAGCGTTGAAGTGGCGGGGGGGCCAAATGAGCAGTTCTTC
v_gene: TRBV29-1
abundance: .
d_gene: TRBD2
j_gene: TRBJ2-1

CDR3aa: CATSRDRPDTQYF
CDR3nt: TGTGCCACCAGCAGAGATAGGCCAGATACGCAGTATTTT
v_gene: TRBV15
abundance: .
d_gene: .
j_gene: TRBJ2-3

CDR3aa: CASSQGGGVSNQPQHF
CDR3nt: TGTGCCAGCAGCCAGGGGGGCGGGGTTAGCAATCAGCCCCAGCATTTT
v_gene: TRBV5-6
abundance: .
d_gene: TRBD1
j_gene: TRBJ1-5

CDR3aa: CASSPPARTVATGELFF
CDR3nt: TGTGCCAGCAGTCCCCCCGCCCGGACAGTTGCCACCGGGGAGCTGTTTTTT
v_gene: TRBV28
abundance: .
d_gene: .
j_gene: TRBJ2-2

CDR3aa: CASSSTSGYYNEQFF
CDR3nt: TGTGCCAGCAGCTCAACTAGCGGGTACTACAATGAGCAGTTCTTC
v_gene: TRBV7-3
abundance: .
d_gene: TRBD2
j_gene: TRBJ2-1

CDR3aa: CASSFSTGGNQPQHF
CDR3nt: TGCGCCAGCAGCTTCTCGACAGGGGGTAATCAGCCCCAGCATTTT
v_gene: TRBV5-1
abundance: .
d_gene: TRBD1
j_gene: TRBJ1-5

CDR3aa: CASSPIAGGTDTQYF
CDR3nt: TGTGCCAGCTCACCCATAGCGGGGGGCACAGATACGCAGTATTTT
v_gene: TRBV18
abundance: .
d_gene: TRBD2
j_gene: TRBJ2-3

CDR3aa: CASTRDWNTGELFF
CDR3nt: TGTGCCAGCACGCGGGACTGGAACACCGGGGAGCTGTTTTTT
v_gene: TRBV7-2
abundance: .
d_gene: .
j_gene: TRBJ2-2

CDR3aa: CASSSDGQGSYGYTF
CDR3nt: TGTGCCAGCAGTTCCGACGGACAGGGGAGTTATGGCTACACCTTC
v_gene: TRBV28
abundance: once
d_gene: TRBD1
j_gene: TRBJ1-2

CDR3aa: CASRGYGNTIYF
CDR3nt: TGTGCCAGCAGGGGGTATGGAAACACCATATATTTT
v_gene: TRBV6-5
abundance: .
d_gene: .
j_gene: TRBJ1-3

CDR3aa: CSVEVTGFYGYTF
CDR3nt: TGCAGCGTTGAAGTGACAGGGTTCTATGGCTACACCTTC
v_gene: TRBV29-1
abundance: .
d_gene: TRBD1
j_gene: TRBJ1-2

CDR3aa: CAWSAIVGVQETQYF
CDR3nt: TGTGCCTGGAGTGCCATCGTGGGGGTCCAAGAGACCCAGTACTTC
v_gene: TRBV30
abundance: .
d_gene: .
j_gene: TRBJ2-5

CDR3aa: CASSSSGTEYTDTQYF
CDR3nt: TGTGCCAGCAGTTCGTCCGGGACAGAGTACACAGATACGCAGTATTTT
v_gene: TRBV28
abundance: once
d_gene: TRBD1
j_gene: TRBJ2-3

CDR3aa: CASSLTSALEAFF
CDR3nt: TGTGCCAGCAGTCTAACCTCGGCCTTAGAAGCTTTCTTT
v_gene: TRBV28
abundance: .
d_gene: .
j_gene: TRBJ1-1

CDR3aa: CASSPQGSSTDTQYF
CDR3nt: TGTGCCAGCAGCCCCCAAGGATCTAGCACAGATACGCAGTATTTT
v_gene: TRBV9
abundance: once
d_gene: .
j_gene: TRBJ2-3

CDR3aa: CASSLGPAQGSYEQYF
CDR3nt: TGCGCCAGCAGCTTGGGCCCAGCACAGGGTTCCTACGAGCAGTACTTC
v_gene: TRBV5-1
abundance: .
d_gene: .
j_gene: TRBJ2-7

CDR3aa: CASSPRGLAEQFF
CDR3nt: TGTGCCAGCAGCCCTAGGGGTCTGGCTGAGCAGTTCTTC
v_gene: TRBV6-5
abundance: .
d_gene: .
j_gene: TRBJ2-1

CDR3aa: CASSQGGTGTYEQYF
CDR3nt: TGCGCCAGCAGCCAAGGCGGGACAGGGACCTACGAGCAGTACTTC
v_gene: TRBV4-1
abundance: .
d_gene: TRBD1
j_gene: TRBJ2-7

CDR3aa: CASSQRGNTEAFF
CDR3nt: TGTGCCAGCAGCCAGAGAGGGAACACTGAAGCTTTCTTT
v_gene: TRBV6-5
abundance: .
d_gene: .
j_gene: TRBJ1-1

CDR3aa: CASSVASGAMKTQYF
CDR3nt: TGTGCCAGCAGTGTAGCGTCAGGGGCTATGAAGACCCAGTACTTC
v_gene: TRBV2
abundance: .
d_gene: .
j_gene: TRBJ2-5

CDR3aa: CASSPREGNYGYTF
CDR3nt: TGTGCCAGCAGCCCAAGAGAGGGGAACTATGGCTACACCTTC
v_gene: TRBV5-5
abundance: .
d_gene: .
j_gene: TRBJ1-2

CDR3aa: CAWSVRRHGEQFF
CDR3nt: TGTGCCTGGAGTGTACGCCGGCATGGTGAGCAGTTCTTC
v_gene: TRBV30
abundance: .
d_gene: .
j_gene: TRBJ2-1

CDR3aa: CASSATGDGNTIYF
CDR3nt: TGCGCCAGCAGTGCGACAGGGGACGGAAACACCATATATTTT
v_gene: TRBV10-1
abundance: .
d_gene: TRBD1
j_gene: TRBJ1-3

CDR3aa: CASSSRSIAKNIQYF
CDR3nt: TGTGCCAGCAGCTCCAGGAGTATAGCCAAAAACATTCAGTACTTC
v_gene: TRBV5-6
abundance: .
d_gene: .
j_gene: TRBJ2-4

CDR3aa: CASSNIGNTEAFF
CDR3nt: TGTGCCAGCTCAAACATCGGGAACACTGAAGCTTTCTTT
v_gene: TRBV18
abundance: .
d_gene: .
j_gene: TRBJ1-1

CDR3aa: CASRLGTVTYEQYF
CDR3nt: TGTGCCAGCAGACTCGGGACTGTCACTTACGAGCAGTACTTC
v_gene: TRBV5-6
abundance: once
d_gene: .
j_gene: TRBJ2-7

CDR3aa: CASSRGAVDTQYF
CDR3nt: TGTGCCTCGTCTCGGGGCGCGGTAGATACGCAGTATTTT
v_gene: TRBV13
abundance: .
d_gene: .
j_gene: TRBJ2-3

CDR3aa: CASSSGQGNTIYF
CDR3nt: TGTGCCAGCAGCTCGGGACAGGGAAACACCATATATTTT
v_gene: TRBV11-2
abundance: .
d_gene: TRBD1
j_gene: TRBJ1-3